The 4 T cell receptor beta chains in this list originate from one sample, sequenced in a study of regulatory T cells in long-lasting Graves disease. Noted time point: newly diagnosed GD, antithyroid drugs for less than 3 months. From RNA extracted from PBMCs, the TCR library was made. The authors built TCR beta libraries using iRepertoire HTBI primers and Arm-PCR of CDR3 regions. Each CDR3 protein is one row after TCRdb ran MiXCR on the multiplex PCR reads. In the table there are about 400,000 distinct CDR3 sequences, 15% to 19% of which are singletons. The material sequenced was peripheral blood mononuclear cells (PBMCs), taken at new diagnosis, from a patient treated with antithyroid drugs. The receptors here all came from a female donor with Graves disease.

This clonotype was seen repeatedly, ten times or more. This chain connects TRBV20-1 to TRBJ2-3, with 9 bases lining up with TRBD2. V was pared by 1 base and J by 6 bases, with 8 bases of the junction left unmatched. Germline assignment: CDR1 DFQATT and CDR2 SNEGSKA (reference sequence). CDR3 size: 15 residues. The CDR3 coding sequence is TGCAGTGCTAGAGGGCGGGGGGGCCCTGTGGATACGCAGTATTTT. Protein sequence: CSARGRGGPVDTQYF.

V gene TRBV12-3 or TRBV12-4 combines with J gene TRBJ1-6; TRBD1 aligns across 7 bases. With V trimmed by 6 bases and J by 7 bases, 3 bases remained unmatched. CDR3 length: 13 amino acids. DNA for the CDR3: TGTGCCAGCAGCTCGGACAGGAATTCACCCCTCCACTTT. Its protein is CASSSDRNSPLHF.

This clonotype occurred many times. The genes are TRBV24-1 and TRBJ1-5, with TRBD1 as a possible D gene (6 bases). The CDR3 is 18 amino acids. In germline, CDR1 is KGHDR, CDR2 SFDVKD. V was pared by 2 bases and J by 1 base, with 17 bases between. The CDR3 region has the DNA TGTGCCACCAGTGATTCCATTTCAGGGGATAGCAGCAATCAGCCCCAGCATTTT. As protein: CATSDSISGDSSNQPQHF.

This chain uses TRBV18 with TRBJ2-7; TRBD2 matches at 7 bases. The V gene's germline CDR1 is KGHSH and CDR2 LQKENI. V was pared by 6 bases and J by 3 bases, with 11 bases of the junction left unmatched. The CDR3 is 15 amino acids. CDR3 DNA: TGTGCCAGCTCGCCGGACTCGGCTAGCGGCTACGAGCAGTACTTC. Residues: CASSPDSASGYEQYF.